This entry lists 27 T cell receptor beta chains sequenced from one sample in a study of shared clonotypes between healthy human individuals. Profiled with immunoSEQ multiplex PCR; TCRdb holds only in-frame clones, not every one. The sample lists roughly 1,000,000 clones; 75% to 80% were seen once. The sample consisted of memory CD4+ T cells from PBMCs. Sample subset: CD45RA-negative fraction. The receptors shown here come from a man aged 18-30 years in good health. Some clones in this sample may be carry-over from other donors' samples.

This clone appeared a few times. The chain carries TRBV30 and TRBJ1-1; a weak D match, TRBD1 (5 bases). CDR3 length equals 11 residues. V lost 0 bases and J lost 12, with 11 bases in between. Germline V gene sequence: CDR1 GTSNPN, CDR2 SVGIG (reference sequence). The CDR3: CAWSVGGSTFF. The CDR3 nucleotides are TGTGCCTGGAGTGTGGGGGGAAGTACTTTCTTT.

In this sample, this clone turned up once. The V and J genes are TRBV19 and TRBJ2-7; 7 nucleotides line up with TRBD1. The CDR3 is 14 residues long. Germline trimming cut 6 bases from V and 0 bases from J; bases unmatched to any gene: 5. Germline V gene sequence: CDR1 LNHDA, CDR2 SQIVND (reference sequence). As DNA, the CDR3 is TGTGCCAGTAGCTACAGGGGTAGCTCCTACGAGCAGTACTTC. This codes for CASSYRGSSYEQYF.

This clone was counted between two and nine times. Distinct nucleotide sequences in the sample also encode this CDR3. The chain couples TRBV28 to TRBJ1-1, with D hard to call. Germline CDR1 MDHEN, CDR2 SYDVKM. Trimming left V 7 bases short and J 3 bases short, with 6 bases between. This CDR3 has 11 residues. The CDR3 loop reads CASTGDTEAFF. For the CDR3, the DNA is TGTGCCAGCACCGGGGACACTGAAGCTTTCTTT.

The chain links TRBV28 to TRBJ1-1, with no clear D. V lost 3 bases and J lost 8, with 13 bases in between. The CDR3 is 13 amino acids. Per the germline V gene, CDR1 is MDHEN and CDR2 is SYDVKM. CDR3 in amino acids: CASSFPMAGEAFF. In DNA, the CDR3 is TGTGCCAGCAGTTTCCCCATGGCGGGGGAAGCTTTCTTT.

V is TRBV7-6 and J is TRBJ2-3, with 11 nucleotides matching TRBD2. J was trimmed by 2 bases and V by 6 bases; bases with no gene match: 10. Germline values: CDR1 SGHVS, CDR2 FNYEAQ. This CDR3 has 17 residues. CDR3 amino acids: CASSSLTSGALTDTQYF. The CDR3 coding sequence is TGTGCCAGCAGTTCTCTGACTAGCGGGGCGCTCACAGATACGCAGTATTTT. The full variable domain, completed using reference TRBV7-6 and TRBJ2-3, is GAGVSQSPRYKVTKRGQDVALRCDPISGHVSLYWYRQALGQGPEFLTYFNYEAQQDKSGLPNDRFSAERPEGSISTLTIQRTEQRDSAMYRCASSSLTSGALTDTQYFGPGTRLTVL.

In regard to this clone: This may be a read error: a much more frequent sequence differs by one nucleotide. The chain has TRBV20-1 and TRBJ2-2; D call uncertain. The CDR3 consists of 11 residues. Germline V lookup: CDR1 DFQATT, CDR2 SNEGSKA (reference sequence). The V and J ends lost 4 bases and 5 bases respectively, with 5 bases between them. CDR3 nucleotide sequence: TGCAGTGCTACAAAGACCGGGGAGCTGTTTTTT. It codes for CSATKTGELFF.

This clone was found a few times. The J gene is TRBJ2-2, the V gene TRBV7-8; D may be TRBD2 (5 bases). V lost 3 bases and J 7 bases, leaving 9 bases between the germline ends. The CDR3 runs to 13 residues. Looked up from germline, CDR1 is SGHVS and CDR2 is FQNEAQ. The CDR3 DNA reads TGTGCCAGCAGCTTTTATCGGGACGGGGAGCTGTTTTTT. Encoded protein: CASSFYRDGELFF.

The chain combines TRBV12-5 with TRBJ2-3; possible D gene TRBD1, 6 bases. The length of the CDR3 is 13 residues. V was clipped by 7 bases and J by 0 bases, with 8 bases between them. Germline assignment: CDR1 LGHNT and CDR2 FRNRAP. The DNA for the CDR3 is TGTGCTAGTGCAGGGGCCAGCACAGATACGCAGTATTTT. As protein: CASAGASTDTQYF.

This clone was recorded a few times. The V gene is TRBV29-1, the J gene TRBJ1-1, with D possibly matching TRBD1 (5 bases). The CDR3 is 11 amino acids. The germline V and J ends were trimmed by 4 bases and 4 bases, with 7 bases remaining between them. Per the germline V gene, CDR1 is SQVTM and CDR2 is ANQGSEA. The CDR3 nucleotides are TGCAGCGTTGCCAGGGCCACTGAAGCTTTCTTT. Its translation is CSVARATEAFF.

The chain joins TRBV5-4 to TRBJ1-4, with D unclear. The CDR3 runs 13 residues. V was clipped by 1 base and J by 7 bases, with 8 bases between them. Germline CDR1 and CDR2: SGHNT and YYREEE (reference sequence). This CDR3 reads CASSLLGSEKLFF. The CDR3 nucleotides read TGTGCCAGCAGCTTGTTGGGCAGTGAAAAACTGTTTTTT.

This clone was detected only once. The CDR3 region is CASSHQGLFSYNEQFF. The CDR3 bases are TGTGCCAGCAGCCATCAGGGACTGTTCTCCTACAATGAGCAGTTCTTC. This chain connects TRBV7-9 to TRBJ2-1; a weak D match, TRBD2 (6 bases). The CDR3 length is 16 residues. Germline V CDR1 and CDR2: SEHNR, FQNEAQ (reference sequence). The germline V and J ends were trimmed by 5 bases and 0 bases, with 14 bases remaining between them.

CDR3 sequence (DNA): TGTGCCAGCAGTATCCCGGGACACCCTTCGGACTATGGCTACACCTTC. Protein: CASSIPGHPSDYGYTF. J is TRBJ1-2 and V is TRBV27; D possibly corresponds to TRBD1 (6 bases). Trimming stripped 5 bases from V and 3 bases from J, with 19 bases between. Germline V CDR1 and CDR2: MNHEY, SMNVEV (reference sequence). There are 16 residues in the CDR3.

This clone was detected only a few times. The V and J genes are TRBV7-2 and TRBJ1-4; D might be TRBD1 (5 bases). Germline assignment: CDR1 SGHTA and CDR2 FQGNSA. The ends were cut back, 6 bases at V and 6 bases at J, with 20 bases in the middle. This CDR3 is 16 amino acids long. CDR3 amino acids: CASRRTSGRGYEKLFF. The CDR3 DNA sequence: TGTGCCAGCAGGCGGACGTCTGGTAGGGGCTATGAAAAACTGTTTTTT. Filled out from reference TRBV7-2 and TRBJ1-4, the complete variable domain reads GAGVSQSPSNKVTEKGKDVELRCDPISGHTALYWYRQSLGQGLEFLIYFQGNSAPDKSGLPSDRFSAERTGGSVSTLTIQRTQQEDSAVYLCASRRTSGRGYEKLFFGSGTQLSVL.

The chain employs TRBV27 and TRBJ1-2; D remains ambiguous. V lost 8 bases and J 5 bases, leaving 15 bases between the germline ends. The CDR3 spans 13 residues. Germline values: CDR1 MNHEY, CDR2 SMNVEV (reference sequence). CDR3 sequence reads: CASPAYGRYGYTF. As DNA, the CDR3 is TGTGCCAGCCCTGCCTATGGCCGATATGGCTACACCTTC.

This clone was observed once. A much larger clone differs from this one at a single base, so this may be a read error. CDR3 in DNA: TGTGCCAGCAGCTTACCCCGGGAGACCCAGTACTTC. As protein: CASSLPRETQYF. The chain joins TRBV7-9 to TRBJ2-5; D remains ambiguous. CDR3 length equals 12 residues. Germline V gene data show CDR1 as SEHNR and CDR2 as FQNEAQ (reference sequence). V lost 2 bases and J lost 5, with 6 bases in between.

Notes on this clone: The sample contains more than one DNA sequence encoding this CDR3. The chain uses TRBV5-4 and TRBJ1-4; D possibly corresponds to TRBD1 (5 bases). The CDR3 covers 15 residues. The V end was cut by 0 bases, the J end by 3 bases, with 9 bases between. Germline V gene lookup returns CDR1 SGHNT and CDR2 YYREEE (reference sequence). CDR3 sequence: CASSLGGSSNEKLFF. The CDR3, as DNA: TGTGCCAGCAGCTTGGGGGGGTCATCTAATGAAAAACTGTTTTTT.

In its sample, this clone was seen once. The chain combines TRBV7-8 with TRBJ2-7, with 10 bases identical to TRBD1. V lost 5 bases, J lost 5 bases, and 24 bases stayed unmatched. The CDR3 has 20 amino acids. Germline V lookup: CDR1 SGHVS, CDR2 FQNEAQ. In DNA form, the CDR3 reads TGTGCCAGCAGCGCGAGTAGGGACAGGGGAGAGTTAGGGAGACGTCACGAGCAGTACTTC. This translates into CASSASRDRGELGRRHEQYF. The variable domain in full, with the rest retrieved from reference TRBV7-8 and TRBJ2-7, is GAGVSQSPRYKVAKRGQDVALRCDPISGHVSLFWYQQALGQGPEFLTYFQNEAQLDKSGLPSDRFFAERPEGSVSTLKIQRTQQEDSAVYLCASSASRDRGELGRRHEQYFGPGTRLTVT.

The CDR3, as DNA: TGTGCCAGCAATACCGCCACGGGCGGAGGCACCATATATTTT. It specifies CASNTATGGGTIYF. The chain couples TRBV28 to TRBJ1-3; D is undetermined. V lost 7 bases to trimming and J lost 9 bases, with 19 bases between them. CDR3 size: 14 residues. Germline-derived CDR1 and CDR2 are MDHEN and SYDVKM.

The chain has TRBV5-4 and TRBJ1-1; tentative D call: TRBD1 (6 bases). The ends were cut back, 5 bases at V and 0 bases at J, with 14 bases in the middle. Germline V gene data show CDR1 as SGHNT and CDR2 as YYREEE (reference sequence). CDR3 length: 15 amino acids. The CDR3 DNA reads as TGTGCCAGCAGTTCCGGCGGGGGCATGAACACTGAAGCTTTCTTT. Translation gives CASSSGGGMNTEAFF.

V usage is TRBV19 and J usage is TRBJ1-2; D is possibly TRBD1 (5 bases). Per germline, CDR1 LNHDA and CDR2 SQIVND (reference sequence). The V gene lost 5 bases and the J gene lost 4 bases, with 17 bases spanning the gap. The CDR3 length is 15 residues. DNA of the CDR3: TGTGCCAGTAGTGTAACTACGGGACGGTTCTATGGCTACACCTTC. This codes for CASSVTTGRFYGYTF.

Comment on this clone: This likely stems from a read error, as it lies one base from a far larger clone. The chain carries TRBV30 and TRBJ2-7, with a weak D call TRBD2 (5 bases). The CDR3 covers 14 residues. CDR1 is GTSNPN, CDR2 SVGIG, per germline (reference sequence). V was pared by 0 bases and J by 0 bases, with 9 bases between. DNA of the CDR3: TGTGCCTGGAGTGTAGGAGGCCGCTCCTACGAGCAGTACGTC. Its translation: CAWSVGGRSYEQYV.

This chain links TRBV30 with TRBJ1-5; D unclear. There are 15 residues in the CDR3. Germline V gene sequence: CDR1 GTSNPN, CDR2 SVGIG (reference sequence). V lost 1 base, J lost 0 bases, and 10 bases lay in between. The CDR3 loop reads CAWSATTGSNQPQHF. DNA of the CDR3: TGTGCCTGGAGTGCCACGACGGGTAGCAATCAGCCCCAGCATTTT.

The rearrangement joins TRBV5-1 to TRBJ1-2; possibly TRBD1 for D (5 bases). The germline V and J ends were trimmed by 3 bases and 3 bases, with 15 bases remaining between them. The germline V gene has CDR1 SGHRS and CDR2 YFSETQ. The CDR3 totals 15 residues. The CDR3 protein is CASSSWTPRDYGYTF. The CDR3 DNA is TGCGCCAGCAGCTCTTGGACACCGCGGGACTATGGCTACACCTTC. Complete variable domain (other parts from reference TRBV5-1 and TRBJ1-2): KAGVTQTPRYLIKTRGQQVTLSCSPISGHRSVSWYQQTPGQGLQFLFEYFSETQRNKGNFPGRFSGRQFSNSRSEMNVSTLELGDSALYLCASSSWTPRDYGYTFGSGTRLTVV.

V usage is TRBV6-1 and J usage is TRBJ1-3; D is unclear. The CDR3 extends over 14 amino acids. V was pared by 8 bases and J by 3 bases, with 14 bases between. The germline gives CDR1 MNHNS, CDR2 SASEGT. The CDR3 region is CASSLRQSGNTIYF. DNA of the CDR3: TGTGCCAGCTCACTACGGCAGAGTGGAAACACCATATATTTT.

The J gene is TRBJ2-7, the V gene TRBV5-1, with D perhaps matching TRBD1 (5 bases). The CDR3 loop spans 15 amino acids. Deletions cut 1 base from V and 6 bases from J, with 17 bases between. Germline V gene sequence: CDR1 SGHRS, CDR2 YFSETQ. CDR3 sequence: CASSLFSETGGEQYF. CDR3 in DNA: TGCGCCAGCAGCTTGTTTTCGGAAACAGGCGGCGAGCAGTACTTC.

Points on this clone: This specimen includes other DNA sequences encoding the same CDR3. This sequence joins TRBV29-1 and TRBJ2-7, with D hard to call. The CDR3 spans 11 residues. Per germline, CDR1 SQVTM and CDR2 ANQGSEA. V was clipped by 4 bases and J by 3 bases, with 7 bases between them. The CDR3, as DNA: TGCAGCGTTGTACTTAGCTACGAGCAGTACTTC. Residues: CSVVLSYEQYF.

The chain carries TRBV6-5 and TRBJ2-7; 8 bases are shared with TRBD2. J was trimmed by 5 bases and V by 10 bases; bases with no gene match: 16. Germline V CDR1 and CDR2: MNHEY, SVGAGI. This CDR3 is built from 15 residues. CDR3: CATDPSGSLMHEQYF. DNA of the CDR3: TGTGCCACCGATCCGAGCGGGAGTCTCATGCACGAGCAGTACTTC.